This T cell receptor beta chain originates from a study of T cell repertoires in cytomegalovirus infection. This clonotype has just a few counts. The antigen remains unidentified. TCRdb reprocessed the reads with MiXCR, giving one entry per CDR3 protein. The sample holds about a million distinct CDR3 sequences; roughly a third are singletons and the top ten take 10% to 15%. With 5 bases removed from V and 7 bases from J, the gap between germline ends came to 14 bases. From germline, CDR1 is MNHEY and CDR2 SMNVEV (reference sequence). The CDR3 contains 13 residues. The chain carries TRBV27 and TRBJ1-1, with D possibly matching TRBD1 (5 bases). This TCR came from a human donor in good health (CMV status not recorded). Some clones in this sample may be carry-over from other donors' samples. The specimen was cultured CD8+ T cells from PBMCs, collected from culture after CMV antigen stimulation. CDR3 amino acids: CASSSYSGGEAFF. Written as DNA, the CDR3 is TGTGCCAGCAGTAGTTACAGTGGGGGTGAAGCTTTCTTT.